This is a list of T cell receptor beta chains from one sample in a study of Ad26.COV2.S vaccination and SARS-CoV-2 variants. The method was immunoSEQ multiplex PCR; TCRdb's version includes in-frame clones alone and lacks a portion of them. The sample has approximately 360,000 clones; 83% are singletons. This specimen was peripheral blood, taken in a trial of Ad26.COV2.S vaccine versus placebo. Every receptor here comes from a person aged 18-65 years who received the Ad26.COV2.S COVID-19 vaccine or a placebo. Each CDR3 is given with its conserved first and last residue. A D gene is named only where the DNA matches it firmly. The size field is filled for only some rows; it gives once, few, many or a size class.

j_call,v_call,clone_size,d_call,cdr3_aa,cdr3_nt
TRBJ1-1,TRBV6-5,NA,NA,CASSSPRGNTEAFF,TGTGCCAGCAGTTCCCCGCGGGGGAACACTGAAGCTTTCTTT
TRBJ2-7,TRBV7-2,NA,TRBD2,CASSQTSGGSYEQYF,TGTGCCAGCAGCCAGACTAGCGGGGGTTCCTACGAGCAGTACTTC
TRBJ2-7,TRBV6-4,few,TRBD1,CASSAGTGWGEQYF,TGTGCCAGCAGTGCCGGGACAGGGTGGGGCGAGCAGTACTTC
TRBJ1-2,TRBV25-1,NA,TRBD1,CASRDRGPGYTF,TGTGCCAGCAGGGACAGGGGGCCCGGCTACACCTTC
TRBJ2-7,TRBV30,NA,TRBD2,CAWSTMGLADSYEQYF,TGTGCCTGGAGTACAATGGGACTAGCGGACTCCTACGAGCAGTACTTC
TRBJ1-2,TRBV12-3/TRBV12-4,NA,NA,CASSWSGPNGYTF,TGTGCCAGCAGTTGGTCGGGGCCCAATGGCTACACCTTC
TRBJ2-1,TRBV4-2,NA,TRBD2,CASSQEEADGGAADEQFF,TGTGCCAGCAGCCAAGAGGAGGCTGACGGGGGGGCCGCAGATGAGCAGTTCTTC
TRBJ1-2,TRBV21-1,NA,NA,CASSHNGLRGYTF,TGTGCCAGCAGCCATAATGGCTTGCGTGGCTACACCTTC
TRBJ1-2,TRBV12-3/TRBV12-4,NA,NA,CASQQGNYGYTF,TGTGCCAGTCAACAGGGTAACTATGGCTACACCTTC
TRBJ2-1,TRBV6-2/TRBV6-3,NA,TRBD2,CASSSGGPSYNEQFF,TGTGCCAGCAGTAGCGGGGGACCCTCCTACAATGAGCAGTTCTTC
TRBJ1-1,TRBV29-1,NA,NA,CSVDGGWGMNTEAFF,TGCAGCGTTGACGGGGGATGGGGGATGAACACTGAAGCTTTCTTT
TRBJ1-4,TRBV7-9,NA,NA,CASSLGQGLEKLFF,TGTGCCAGCAGCTTGGGCCAGGGCCTTGAAAAACTGTTTTTT
TRBJ2-1,TRBV7-3,NA,TRBD2,CASSPGGSYNEQFF,TGTGCCAGCAGCCCGGGGGGTTCCTACAATGAGCAGTTCTTC
TRBJ2-2,TRBV3-1/TRBV3-2,NA,NA,CASSPILSGELFF,TGTGCCAGCAGCCCTATACTTTCCGGGGAGCTGTTTTTT
TRBJ2-6,TRBV19,NA,NA,CASSKYRVRVSGANVLTF,TGTGCCAGTAGTAAATACAGGGTTCGGGTATCTGGGGCCAACGTCCTGACTTTC
TRBJ2-7,TRBV6-5,NA,NA,CASSYGGLIYEQYF,TGTGCCAGCAGTTACGGGGGACTCATATACGAGCAGTACTTC
TRBJ2-7,TRBV5-6,NA,NA,CASSLVGDPSYEQYF,TGTGCCAGCAGCTTGGTGGGGGACCCCTCCTACGAGCAGTACTTC
TRBJ1-3,TRBV6-2/TRBV6-3,NA,NA,CASSFAASGNTIYF,TGTGCCAGCAGTTTCGCCGCCTCTGGAAACACCATATATTTT